Presented here are 12 T cell receptor beta chains from one specimen sequenced in a study of T-cell reconstitution after alpha-beta-depleted transplantation in children. Molecular barcoding with unique molecular identifiers was used for the TCRbeta library. TCRdb re-derived calls from the PCR reads in MiXCR, one entry per CDR3 protein. The table has roughly 30,000 distinct CDR3 sequences, around 7% seen once; the top ten hold under 30%. Study-level results: Expanded graft clones, several hundred of them, were reportedly the source of alpha-beta T cells about two months after transplant.

Their antigens remain unidentified. The input for sequencing was peripheral blood, taken 60 days after TCRalphabeta/CD19-depleted stem cell transplant. These receptors came from a child under two years old who had a stem cell transplant for acute myeloid leukemia, so the T cells may come from the graft donor.

This clonotype appeared many times. The rearrangement joins TRBV30 to TRBJ2-2, with 7 positions matching TRBD1. CDR3 size: 14 residues. V shed 3 bases and J 5 bases; nucleotides not matched to a gene: 6. Germline V lookup: CDR1 GTSNPN, CDR2 SVGIG (reference sequence). The CDR3 here is CAWRGQAFTGELFF. DNA for the CDR3: TGTGCCTGGAGAGGACAGGCGTTTACCGGGGAGCTGTTTTTT.

This clonotype is medium-sized by share. The genes are TRBV24-1 and TRBJ2-1, with TRBD2 matching over 11 bases. The V gene end was trimmed by 4 bases and the J gene end by 4 bases; junction bases not matched to a gene: 5. The CDR3 is made up of 16 amino acids. Germline assignment: CDR1 KGHDR and CDR2 SFDVKD. The CDR3 region has the DNA TGTGCCACCAGTGAACGACTAGCGGGGTTTTACAATGAGCAGTTCTTC. Translation: CATSERLAGFYNEQFF.

In this sample, this clonotype turned up many times. The chain carries TRBV5-1 and TRBJ2-1; 9 positions match TRBD2. V shed 0 bases and J 9 bases; nucleotides not matched to a gene: 7. The CDR3 extends over 15 amino acids. In germline, CDR1 is SGHRS, CDR2 YFSETQ. The CDR3 region is CASSLEAGGPGEQFF. The CDR3 DNA reads as TGCGCCAGCAGCTTGGAGGCGGGAGGGCCCGGTGAGCAGTTCTTC.

This clonotype was detected ten times or more. Here the CDR3 DNA reads TGCGCCAGCAGCTTTGGAGCTAGCGGGGACGAGCAGTACTTC. Its protein is CASSFGASGDEQYF. The chain uses TRBV5-1 and TRBJ2-7; the match to TRBD2 covers 9 bases. CDR1 is SGHRS, CDR2 YFSETQ, per germline. V lost 2 bases, J lost 5 bases, and 5 bases stayed unmatched. The CDR3 runs 14 residues.

This clonotype was observed many times. This chain joins TRBV5-1 and TRBJ1-1, with a possible D match to TRBD1 (6 bases). The germline V gene encodes CDR1 SGHRS and CDR2 YFSETQ. The CDR3 length is 14 residues. Trimming left V 0 bases short and J 10 bases short, with 16 bases between. CDR3 sequence (DNA): TGCGCCAGCAGCTTGGCCTTCCAGGGGAGGGTAGCTTTCTTT. Translating gives CASSLAFQGRVAFF.

This clonotype was seen ten or more times. This sequence joins TRBV13 and TRBJ1-1; D ambiguous. CDR3 length: 13 residues. CDR1 is PRHDT and CDR2 is FYEKMQ in the germline V gene (reference sequence). The V end was cut by 5 bases, the J end by 3 bases, with 10 bases between. The CDR3 protein is CASSPERDTEAFF. The CDR3 DNA is TGTGCCAGCAGCCCCGAGAGGGACACTGAAGCTTTCTTT. The full variable domain, its missing parts supplied by reference TRBV13 and TRBJ1-1, is AAGVIQSPRHLIKEKRETATLKCYPIPRHDTVYWYQQGPGQDPQFLISFYEKMQSDKGSIPDRFSAQQFSDYHSELNMSSLELGDSALYFCASSPERDTEAFFGQGTRLTVV.

At least ten counts were recorded for this clonotype. The chain has TRBV6-9 and TRBJ2-7; D remains ambiguous. Between the trimmed V and J ends, which lost 7 bases and 4 bases, there was a span of 14 bases. Germline CDR1 reads MNHGY; CDR2 reads SVAAGI. The CDR3 totals 13 residues. The CDR3 is CASIGNFEYEQYF. In DNA form, the CDR3 reads TGTGCCAGCATTGGGAATTTCGAATACGAGCAGTACTTC.

This clonotype has a count of ten or more. This sequence joins TRBV9 and TRBJ2-7; D uncertain. From germline, CDR1 is SGDLS and CDR2 YYNGEE. This CDR3 is 17 amino acids long. V gave up 4 bases and J gave up 0 bases, with 20 bases separating them. The CDR3 sequence: CASSPTAGPITSYEQYF. CDR3 in DNA: TGTGCCAGCAGCCCCACCGCCGGGCCGATCACCTCCTACGAGCAGTACTTC.

This clonotype was seen at least ten times. The rearrangement links TRBV27 to TRBJ2-3; 9 bases fit TRBD1. V lost 4 bases, J lost 1 base, and 3 bases stayed unmatched. Germline assignment: CDR1 MNHEY and CDR2 SMNVEV (reference sequence). The CDR3 totals 15 residues. The chain's CDR3 is CASSSWTGGTDTQYF. The CDR3, as DNA: TGTGCCAGCAGTTCGTGGACAGGGGGCACAGATACGCAGTATTTT.

This clonotype has ten or more counts. The chain combines TRBV7-2 with TRBJ2-3; D gene ambiguous. Trimming took 5 bases from V and 2 from J, leaving 8 bases between them. Germline loops: CDR1 SGHTA, CDR2 FQGNSA. This CDR3 contains 13 residues. The CDR3 reads CASSQRVTDTQYF. In DNA, the CDR3 is TGTGCCAGCAGCCAACGGGTCACAGATACGCAGTATTTT. The whole variable domain, remainder taken from reference TRBV7-2 and TRBJ2-3, is GAGVSQSPSNKVTEKGKDVELRCDPISGHTALYWYRQSLGQGLEFLIYFQGNSAPDKSGLPSDRFSAERTGGSVSTLTIQRTQQEDSAVYLCASSQRVTDTQYFGPGTRLTVL.

This clonotype was recorded many times. V and J are TRBV29-1 and TRBJ2-3; 12 bases line up with TRBD1. The trim removed 6 bases at V and 2 bases at J, leaving 9 bases unmatched. Germline V gene data show CDR1 as SQVTM and CDR2 as ANQGSEA. The CDR3 has 16 residues. The DNA for the CDR3 is TGCAGCGTCGAGGGGGGGACAGGGGGCCTCACAGATACGCAGTATTTT. Residues: CSVEGGTGGLTDTQYF.

This chain joins TRBV7-9 and TRBJ2-2; weak D call: TRBD2 (6 bases). The germline CDR1 and CDR2 sequences are SEHNR and FQNEAQ (reference sequence). This CDR3 comprises 14 residues. V lost 11 bases to trimming and J lost 4 bases, with 17 bases between them. The CDR3 region is CARPRDSITGELFF. As DNA, the CDR3 is TGTGCCCGACCCCGGGACTCAATCACCGGGGAGCTGTTTTTT. The complete variable domain, with remaining parts taken from reference TRBV7-9 and TRBJ2-2, reads DTGVSQNPRHKITKRGQNVTFRCDPISEHNRLYWYRQTLGQGPEFLTYFQNEAQLEKSRLLSDRFSAERPKGSFSTLEIQRTEQGDSAMYLCARPRDSITGELFFGEGSRLTVL.